This T cell receptor beta chain was documented in a study of OX40 agonist ivuxolimab in advanced cancers. Study-level background: At doses from 0.01 to 10 mg/kg, patients were given intravenous ivuxolimab every 2 weeks.

Regarding this clone: Antigen unknown.

Study-level results: At doses 0.1 to 3.0 mg/kg, CD4+ and CD8+ clones expanded. It was not determined which antigens were specifically recognized by the peripheral T cells that had undergone clonal expansion.

Individuals having autoimmune disease history or systemic immunosuppression were not enrolled. Sequencing used immunoSEQ multiplex PCR; TCRdb keeps in-frame clones, though not all of them. The data show roughly 110,000 clones, with less than 95% seen just once and about 1.2% held by the top ten. Sample: CD4+ or CD8+ T cells sorted from blood, taken in a trial of the OX40 agonist ivuxolimab. The receptor was derived from an adult with an advanced solid tumor such as melanoma, head and neck, liver or kidney cancer.

The CDR3 DNA follows: TGTGCCAGCAGTTTCCGGGCCCTCCCTCTAGCGGGAGGGCGGAGCACAGATACGCAGTATTTT. Its translation is CASSFRALPLAGGRSTDTQYF. The chain carries TRBV27 and TRBJ2-3, with 12 nucleotides matching TRBD2. Germline-derived CDR1 and CDR2 are MNHEY and SMNVEV (reference sequence). There are 21 residues in the CDR3. V was pared by 3 bases and J by 0 bases, with 16 bases of the junction left unmatched.